Listed here are 7 T cell receptor beta chains from one sample, sequenced in a study of blood T cells in healthy people across ages. A second PCR, run for about 6 to 11 cycles, used a sample-barcoded 5' primer plus a J-beta primer mix. TCRdb ran MiXCR on the 5' RACE reads and lists one entry per CDR3 protein. The top ten hold 2.1% of the sample, which has about 1.8 million distinct CDR3 sequences, about 50% seen once. Sequencing was performed on blood. Receptors originate from a woman between 40 and 50 years old in good health.

CDR3 coding DNA: TGCGCCAGCAGCCAAGTACCTTCGGGCCACTCGGGGGGGAAAACAGATACGCAGTATTTT. It encodes CASSQVPSGHSGGKTDTQYF. V and J are TRBV4-1 and TRBJ2-3, with 8 bases identical to TRBD2. CDR3 length: 20 residues. Germline V CDR1 and CDR2: MGHRA, YSYEKL. J was trimmed by 3 bases and V by 1 base; bases with no gene match: 18.

V is TRBV6-6 and J is TRBJ2-1; D ambiguous. Germline assignment: CDR1 MNHNY and CDR2 SVGAGI (reference sequence). The CDR3 consists of 12 residues. Trimming removed 4 bases from V and 8 bases from J, with 9 bases in between. The CDR3 DNA reads TGTGCCAGCAGTTCCCCGGGCTATGAGCAGTTCTTC. Translating gives CASSSPGYEQFF.

This clonotype was detected ten times or more. The genes are TRBV7-2 and TRBJ2-7, with D perhaps being TRBD1 or TRBD2 (7 bases each). Trimming took off 4 bases at V and 4 bases at J, with 11 bases between the two ends. The CDR3 has 13 residues. CDR1 and CDR2 (germline): SGHTA, FQGNSA. CDR3 nucleotides: TGTGCCAGCAGCTCTCAGGGGGGGTACGAGCAGTACTTC. Encoded protein: CASSSQGGYEQYF.

This clonotype has just a few counts. The chain carries TRBV18 and TRBJ2-1, with D possibly called TRBD1 or TRBD2 (5 bases each). The CDR3 covers 13 residues. Trimming took off 6 bases at V and 7 bases at J, with 13 bases between the two ends. From germline, CDR1 is KGHSH and CDR2 LQKENI. The CDR3 nucleotides are TGTGCCAGCTCCCCCCCGGGGCTAAATGAGCAGTTCTTC. This translates into CASSPPGLNEQFF.

J is TRBJ2-4 and V is TRBV20-1; D is undetermined. CDR3 length equals 13 residues. From germline, CDR1 is DFQATT and CDR2 SNEGSKA (reference sequence). V lost 6 bases to trimming and J lost 2 bases, with 11 bases between them. The CDR3 bases are TGCAGTGCCGTGGACCGTTCCAAAAACATTCAGTACTTC. Protein product: CSAVDRSKNIQYF.

This clonotype was seen more than once but under ten times. J is TRBJ2-1 and V is TRBV4-2; no clear D. The germline V gene has CDR1 LGHNA and CDR2 YNFKEQ. The length of the CDR3 is 16 residues. Trimming removed 0 bases from V and 4 bases from J, with 13 bases in between. The CDR3 coding sequence is TGTGCCAGCAGCCAAGAACGAAACGGGCCTTACAATGAGCAGTTCTTC. Residues: CASSQERNGPYNEQFF.

The sample holds a few counts of this clonotype. J is TRBJ1-6 and V is TRBV28; D remains ambiguous. The V end lost 9 bases, the J end lost 9 bases, and 15 bases lay between the germline ends. This CDR3 has 13 amino acids. The germline V gene has CDR1 MDHEN and CDR2 SYDVKM. Written as DNA, the CDR3 is TGTGCCAGTATGCCAGGCCTAATTTCACCCCTCCACTTT. Protein: CASMPGLISPLHF.